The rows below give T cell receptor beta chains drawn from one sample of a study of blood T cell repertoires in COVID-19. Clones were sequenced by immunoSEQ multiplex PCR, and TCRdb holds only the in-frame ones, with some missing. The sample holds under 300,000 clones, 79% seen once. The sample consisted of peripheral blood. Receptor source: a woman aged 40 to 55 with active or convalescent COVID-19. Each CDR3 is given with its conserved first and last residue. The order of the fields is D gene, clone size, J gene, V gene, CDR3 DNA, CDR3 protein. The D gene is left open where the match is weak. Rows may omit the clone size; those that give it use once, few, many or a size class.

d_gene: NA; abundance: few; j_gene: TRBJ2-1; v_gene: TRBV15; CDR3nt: TGTGCCACCAGCAGAGATATGGCTCTAGCGAGAAATGAGCAGTTCTTC; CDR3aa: CATSRDMALARNEQFF
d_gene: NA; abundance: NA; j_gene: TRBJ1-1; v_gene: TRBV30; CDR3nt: TGTGCCGGGGGGGGCTCAGGGAGGACTGAAGCTTTCTTT; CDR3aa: CAGGGSGRTEAFF
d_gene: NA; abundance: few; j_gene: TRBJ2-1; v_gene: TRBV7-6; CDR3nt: TGTGCCAGCAGCTCCTCTGGTCCCAGGGCCAATGAGCAGTTCTTC; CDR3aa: CASSSSGPRANEQFF
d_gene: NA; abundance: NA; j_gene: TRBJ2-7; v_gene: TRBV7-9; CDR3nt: TGTGCCAGCAGCTTAGCTCGCAGGGGGGTTAACGAGCAGTACTTC; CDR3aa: CASSLARRGVNEQYF
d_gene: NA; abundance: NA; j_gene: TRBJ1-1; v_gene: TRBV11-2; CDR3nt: TGTGCCTCCACCTCGGGGAACACTGAAGCTTTCTTT; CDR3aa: CASTSGNTEAFF
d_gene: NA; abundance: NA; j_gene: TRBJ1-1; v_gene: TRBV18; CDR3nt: TGTGCCAGCTCACAAAGCGGACGGAACACTGAAGCTTTCTTT; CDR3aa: CASSQSGRNTEAFF
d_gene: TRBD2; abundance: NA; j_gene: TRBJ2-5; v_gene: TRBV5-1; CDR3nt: TGCGCCAGCAGCTTGGAGGTAGCGGGGGGTCAAGAGACCCAGTACTTC; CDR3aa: CASSLEVAGGQETQYF
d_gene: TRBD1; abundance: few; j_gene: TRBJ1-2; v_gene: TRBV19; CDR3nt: TGTGCCAGTAGTGAAGGACAGGGGGCTTTTAGCTATGGCTACACCTTC; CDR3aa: CASSEGQGAFSYGYTF
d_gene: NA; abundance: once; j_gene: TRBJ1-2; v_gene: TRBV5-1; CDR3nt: TGCGCCAGCAGCTTAACTCCCGGGAAAAATTATGGCTACACCTTC; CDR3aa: CASSLTPGKNYGYTF
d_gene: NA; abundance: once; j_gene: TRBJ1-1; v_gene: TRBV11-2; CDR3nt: TGTGCCAGCCGCCAAACAAAATGGGGGGACACTGAAGCTTTCTTT; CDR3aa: CASRQTKWGDTEAFF
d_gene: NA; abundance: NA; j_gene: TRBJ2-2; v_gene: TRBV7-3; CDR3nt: TGTGCCAGCAGCTTAGCGGCGAACACCGGGGAGCTGTTTTTT; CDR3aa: CASSLAANTGELFF
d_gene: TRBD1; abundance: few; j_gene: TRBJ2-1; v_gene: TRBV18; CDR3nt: TGTGCCAGCTCACCGGACAGGGGCGATGGGGAGCAGTTCTTC; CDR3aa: CASSPDRGDGEQFF
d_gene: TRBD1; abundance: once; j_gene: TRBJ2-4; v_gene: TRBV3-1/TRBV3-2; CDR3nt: TGTGCCAGCAGCCAAGAAACAGGCAGGGGGATTCAGTACTTC; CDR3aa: CASSQETGRGIQYF
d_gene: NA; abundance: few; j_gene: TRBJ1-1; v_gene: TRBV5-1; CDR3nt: TGCGCCAGCAGCTTGGCCGGGGGACGAAGCACTGAAGCTTTCTTT; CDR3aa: CASSLAGGRSTEAFF
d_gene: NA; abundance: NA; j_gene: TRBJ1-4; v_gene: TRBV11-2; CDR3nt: TGTGCCAGCAGCTTAGTAGGGGTAAAACTGTTTTTT; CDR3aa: CASSLVGVKLFF
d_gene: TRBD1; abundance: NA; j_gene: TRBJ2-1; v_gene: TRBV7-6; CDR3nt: TGTGCCAGCAGCCAGACAGGGTACAATGAGCAGTTCTTC; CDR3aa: CASSQTGYNEQFF
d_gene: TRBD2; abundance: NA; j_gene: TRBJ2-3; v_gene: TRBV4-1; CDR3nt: TGCGCCAGCAGCCGAACCGAAGCTTCGGGGGGTGGAGATACGCAGTATTTT; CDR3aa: CASSRTEASGGGDTQYF
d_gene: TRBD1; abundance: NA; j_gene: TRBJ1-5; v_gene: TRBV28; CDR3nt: TGTGCCAGCCATCGGACAGGGGGCAGCAATCAGCCCCAGCATTTT; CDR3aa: CASHRTGGSNQPQHF
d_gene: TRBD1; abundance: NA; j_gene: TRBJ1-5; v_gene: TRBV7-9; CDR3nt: TGTGCCAGCAGCTTAGCGGGAAGGGGGCCCAATCAGCCCCAGCATTTT; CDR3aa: CASSLAGRGPNQPQHF
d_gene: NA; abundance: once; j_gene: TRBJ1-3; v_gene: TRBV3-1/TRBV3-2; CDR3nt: TGTGCCAGCAGCCAAACCGACAGCTCTGGAAACACCATATATTTT; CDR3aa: CASSQTDSSGNTIYF
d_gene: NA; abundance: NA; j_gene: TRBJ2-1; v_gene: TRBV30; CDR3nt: TGTGCCTGGTGCCCCGGTGAGGGTCAGTCGAATGAGCAGTTCTTC; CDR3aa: CAWCPGEGQSNEQFF
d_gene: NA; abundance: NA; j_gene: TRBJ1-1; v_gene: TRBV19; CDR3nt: TGTGCCAGTAGTATAGCAAGAGACACTGAAGCTTTCTTT; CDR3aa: CASSIARDTEAFF
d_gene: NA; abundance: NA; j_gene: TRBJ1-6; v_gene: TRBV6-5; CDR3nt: TGTGCCAGCAGTAGCGACCAGTCCTATAATTCACCCCTCCACTTT; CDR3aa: CASSSDQSYNSPLHF
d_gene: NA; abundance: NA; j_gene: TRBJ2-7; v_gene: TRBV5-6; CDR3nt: TGTGCCAGCATCCGAGGGCAGGTCCCCCGTTACGAGCAGTACTTC; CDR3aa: CASIRGQVPRYEQYF
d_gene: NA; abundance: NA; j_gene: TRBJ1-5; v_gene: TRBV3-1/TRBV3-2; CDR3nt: TGTGCCAGCAGCCAGGGGGCGCGAAGCAATCAGCCCCAGCATTTT; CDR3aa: CASSQGARSNQPQHF
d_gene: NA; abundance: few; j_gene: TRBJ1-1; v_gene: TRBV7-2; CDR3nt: TGTGCCAGCAGCAAGCGGGGGTTGAACACTGAAGCTTTCTTT; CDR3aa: CASSKRGLNTEAFF
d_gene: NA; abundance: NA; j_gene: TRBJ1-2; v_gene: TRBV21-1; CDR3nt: TGTGCCAGCAGCAAAGCTAAGGTATTTGGGGGCTGGGGCTACACCTTC; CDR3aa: CASSKAKVFGGWGYTF
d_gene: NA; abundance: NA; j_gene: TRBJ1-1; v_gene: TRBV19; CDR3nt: TGTGCCAGTAGTATTTTATTTCCCACTGAAGCTTTCTTT; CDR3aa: CASSILFPTEAFF
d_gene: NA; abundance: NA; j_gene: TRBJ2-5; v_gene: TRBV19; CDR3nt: TGTGCCAGTAGTATGCGACAGTGGGAGACCCAGTACTTC; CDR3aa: CASSMRQWETQYF
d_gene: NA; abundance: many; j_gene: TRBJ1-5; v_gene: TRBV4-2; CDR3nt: TGTGCCAGCAGCCAAGATCATTCGAGGGGGGGTCAGCCCCAGCATTTT; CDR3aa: CASSQDHSRGGQPQHF
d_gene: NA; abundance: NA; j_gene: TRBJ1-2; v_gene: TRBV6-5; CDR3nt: TGTGCCAGCAACGAGGACGGAGGCTATGGCTACACCTTC; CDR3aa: CASNEDGGYGYTF
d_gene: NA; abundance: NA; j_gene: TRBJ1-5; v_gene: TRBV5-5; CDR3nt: TGTGCCAGCAGCTTGGATTTGTGGGAGCCAAAACAGCCCCAGCATTTT; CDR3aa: CASSLDLWEPKQPQHF
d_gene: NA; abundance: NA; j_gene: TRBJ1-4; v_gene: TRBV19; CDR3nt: TGTGCCAGTAGTCCAAAGAGGAATTTTAATGAAAAACTGTTTTTT; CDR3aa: CASSPKRNFNEKLFF
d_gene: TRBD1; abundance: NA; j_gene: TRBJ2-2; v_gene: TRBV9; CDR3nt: TGTGCCAGCAGCGTAGCCGGGACAGGGGTTACCGGGGAGCTGTTTTTT; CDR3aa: CASSVAGTGVTGELFF
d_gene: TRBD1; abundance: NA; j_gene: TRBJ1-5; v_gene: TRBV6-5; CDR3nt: TGTGCCAGCAGGGGGCAGGGACAGCGAAATCAGCCCCAGCATTTT; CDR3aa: CASRGQGQRNQPQHF
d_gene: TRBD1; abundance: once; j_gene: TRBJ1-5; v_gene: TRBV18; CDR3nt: TGTGCCAGCTCACCTTCAGGGGGTAACCAGCCCCAGCATTTT; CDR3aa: CASSPSGGNQPQHF
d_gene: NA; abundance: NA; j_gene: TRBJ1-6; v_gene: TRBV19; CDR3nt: TGTGCCAGTAGTATAGGGACTTTAACTAATTCACCCCTCCACTTT; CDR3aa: CASSIGTLTNSPLHF
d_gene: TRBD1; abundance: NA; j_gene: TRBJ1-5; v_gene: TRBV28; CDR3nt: TGTGCCAGCAGTTTTTCGACAGGGTATGAACAGCCCCAGCATTTT; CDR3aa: CASSFSTGYEQPQHF
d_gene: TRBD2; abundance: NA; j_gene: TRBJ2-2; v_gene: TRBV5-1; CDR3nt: TGCGCCAGCAGCTTGTCGGGGGGAAAAACCGGGGAGCTGTTTTTT; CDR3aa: CASSLSGGKTGELFF
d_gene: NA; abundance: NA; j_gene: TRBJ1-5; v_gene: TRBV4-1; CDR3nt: TGCGCCAGCAGCCATGTTTGGGGGCTGGGGCAGCCCCAGCATTTT; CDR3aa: CASSHVWGLGQPQHF